The sequence of this T cell receptor (beta chain) was determined in a study of cytomegalovirus exposure and HLA in healthy donors. This clone was observed a few times. V shed 2 bases and J shed 0 bases, with 8 bases lying between them. There are 14 residues in the CDR3. The germline gives CDR1 SGHRS, CDR2 YFSETQ. Primers for the PCR totalled 60 Vbeta and 13 Jbeta. Some clones are missing from TCRdb's copy, which holds only in-frame ones; the method was immunoSEQ multiplex PCR. Found here are under 200,000 clones, roughly 80% of them singletons; the top ten hold about 5.7%. The receptor was derived from a man aged 35 to 55 in good health and CMV-seropositive. This chain uses TRBV5-1 with TRBJ1-2; D call uncertain. The sample consisted of PBMCs. CDR3 amino acids: CASSLNAANYGYTF. The CDR3 bases are TGCGCCAGCAGCTTAAACGCGGCTAACTATGGCTACACCTTC.